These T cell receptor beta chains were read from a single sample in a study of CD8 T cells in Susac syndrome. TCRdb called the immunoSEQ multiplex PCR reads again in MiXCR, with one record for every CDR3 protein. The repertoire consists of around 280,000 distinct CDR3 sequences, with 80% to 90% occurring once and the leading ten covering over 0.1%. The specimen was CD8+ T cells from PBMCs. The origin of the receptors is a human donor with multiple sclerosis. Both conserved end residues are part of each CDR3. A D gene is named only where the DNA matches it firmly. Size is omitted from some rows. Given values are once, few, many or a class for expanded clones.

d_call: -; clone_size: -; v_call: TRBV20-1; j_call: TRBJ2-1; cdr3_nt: TGCAGTGCTAGAGATCGATTTCTAGCGACGGGAAATGAGCAGTTCTTC; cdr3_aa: CSARDRFLATGNEQFF
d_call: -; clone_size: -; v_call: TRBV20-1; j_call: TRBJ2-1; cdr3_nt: TGCAGTGCTAGAGACCCGGGTACCTTCTACAATGAGCAGTTCTTC; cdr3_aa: CSARDPGTFYNEQFF
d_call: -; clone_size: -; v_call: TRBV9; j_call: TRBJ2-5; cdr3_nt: TGTGCCAGCAGCGTTTTTGACGGGGGTGGAGAGACCCAGTACTTC; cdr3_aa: CASSVFDGGGETQYF
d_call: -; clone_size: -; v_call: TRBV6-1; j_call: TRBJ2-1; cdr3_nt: TGTGCCAGCAGTGAAAGGAGGGGGCCCTCCTACAATGAGCAGTTCTTC; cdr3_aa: CASSERRGPSYNEQFF
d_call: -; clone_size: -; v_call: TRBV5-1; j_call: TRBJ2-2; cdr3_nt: TGCGCCAGCAGCTTGAGAAAGCGGAACTCGAACACCGGGGAGCTGTTTTTT; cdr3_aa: CASSLRKRNSNTGELFF
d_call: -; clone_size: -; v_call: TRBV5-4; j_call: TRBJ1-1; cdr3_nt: TGTGCCACCACATTCTGGGATATGAACACTGAAGCTTTCTTT; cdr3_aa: CATTFWDMNTEAFF
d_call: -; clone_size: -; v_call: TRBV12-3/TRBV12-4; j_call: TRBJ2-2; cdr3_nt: TGTGCCAGCAGTTTTACCCCAGGGAGGAGGAACACCGGGGAGCTGTTTTTT; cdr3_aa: CASSFTPGRRNTGELFF
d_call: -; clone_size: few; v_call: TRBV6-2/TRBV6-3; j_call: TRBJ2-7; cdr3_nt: TGTGCCAGCAGTTACTCTAATCAGGGTGGACAGTACTTC; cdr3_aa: CASSYSNQGGQYF
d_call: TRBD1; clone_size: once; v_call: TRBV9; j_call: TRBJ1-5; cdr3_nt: TGTGCCAGCAGCGAACAGGGGTCGAGCAATCAGCCCCAGCATTTT; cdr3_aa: CASSEQGSSNQPQHF
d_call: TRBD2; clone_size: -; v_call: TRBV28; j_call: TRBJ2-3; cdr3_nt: TGTGCCAGCAGCCTCGCGCTAGCGGGGACTAGCACAGATACGCAGTATTTT; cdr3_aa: CASSLALAGTSTDTQYF
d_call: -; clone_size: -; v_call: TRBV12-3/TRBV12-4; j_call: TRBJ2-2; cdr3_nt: TGTGCCGTCCACTCGGGGGGCCCCGGGGAGCTGTTTTTT; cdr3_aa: CAVHSGGPGELFF
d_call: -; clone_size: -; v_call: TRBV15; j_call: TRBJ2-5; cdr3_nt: TGTGCCACCAGCACGAGGAGGGTGGTTTCAGAGACCCAGTACTTC; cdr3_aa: CATSTRRVVSETQYF
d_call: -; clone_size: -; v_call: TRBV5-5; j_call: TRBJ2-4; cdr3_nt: TGTGCCAGCAGCTTGTCCGGAGTAGCCAAAAACATTCAGTACTTC; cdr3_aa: CASSLSGVAKNIQYF
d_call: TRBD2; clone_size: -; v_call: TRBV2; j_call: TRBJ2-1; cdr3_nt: TGTGCCAGCAGTGACCTGAGGACTAGCGGCAGCTCCTACAATGAGCAGTTCTTC; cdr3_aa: CASSDLRTSGSSYNEQFF
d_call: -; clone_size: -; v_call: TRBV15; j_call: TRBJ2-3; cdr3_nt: TGTGCCACCAGCAGAGTCCCGGGCGCCTATGACCGGGCCACAGATACGCAGTATTTT; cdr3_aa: CATSRVPGAYDRATDTQYF
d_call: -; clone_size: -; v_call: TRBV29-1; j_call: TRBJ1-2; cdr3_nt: TGCAGCGTTGATGGGGGCGCCTTCTATGGCTACACCTTC; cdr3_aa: CSVDGGAFYGYTF
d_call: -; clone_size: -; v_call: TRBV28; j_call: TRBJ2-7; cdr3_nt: TGTGCCAGCAGTTTAACGGGCCTGCTCTACGAGCAGTACTTC; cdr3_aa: CASSLTGLLYEQYF
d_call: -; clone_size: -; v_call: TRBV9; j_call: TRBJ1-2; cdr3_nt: TGTGCCAGCAGCCCTCAGGGGCCAACTAAAGGCTACACCTTC; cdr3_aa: CASSPQGPTKGYTF
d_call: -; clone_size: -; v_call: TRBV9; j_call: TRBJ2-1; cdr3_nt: TGTGCCAGCAGCGTAAAGGGGAAGGGCTCCTACAATGAGCAGTTCTTC; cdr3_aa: CASSVKGKGSYNEQFF
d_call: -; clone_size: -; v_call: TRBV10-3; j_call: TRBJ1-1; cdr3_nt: TGTGCCCTTAGGGAGGGGGAAGGCATGAACACTGAAGCTTTCTTT; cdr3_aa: CALREGEGMNTEAFF
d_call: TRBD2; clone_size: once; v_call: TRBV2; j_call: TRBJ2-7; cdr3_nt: TGTGCCAGCCTAGTCCCAAGCGGGAGCTACGAGCAGTACTTC; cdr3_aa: CASLVPSGSYEQYF
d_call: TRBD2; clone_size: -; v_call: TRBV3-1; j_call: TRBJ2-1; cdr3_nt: TGTGCCAGCAGCCACTCCGCCGATCTAGCGGGAGCTTACAATGAGCAGTTCTTC; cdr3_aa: CASSHSADLAGAYNEQFF
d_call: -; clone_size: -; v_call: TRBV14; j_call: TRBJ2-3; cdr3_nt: TGTGCCAGCAGCCAATCCGACTCCTACACAGATACGCAGTATTTT; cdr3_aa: CASSQSDSYTDTQYF
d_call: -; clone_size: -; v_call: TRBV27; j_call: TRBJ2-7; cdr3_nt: TGTGCCAGCAGTGTATCAGCATTCTACGAGCAGTACTTC; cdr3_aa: CASSVSAFYEQYF
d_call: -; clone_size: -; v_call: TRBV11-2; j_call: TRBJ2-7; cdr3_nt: TGTGCCAGCAGCATTTCGGCGAGGCACGAGCAGTACTTC; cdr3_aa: CASSISARHEQYF
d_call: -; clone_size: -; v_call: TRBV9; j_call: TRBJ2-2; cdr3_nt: TGTGCCAGCAGCCCGACAAACACCGGGGAGCTGTTTTTT; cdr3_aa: CASSPTNTGELFF
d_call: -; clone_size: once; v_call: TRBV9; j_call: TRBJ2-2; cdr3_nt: TGTGCCAGTAACGCGTGGGAGCAGCCGGTCACCGGGGAGCTGTTTTTT; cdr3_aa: CASNAWEQPVTGELFF
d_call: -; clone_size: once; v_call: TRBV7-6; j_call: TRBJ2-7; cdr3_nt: TGTGCCAGCAGCTTAGTCTTGGGCGACGAGCAGTACTTC; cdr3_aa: CASSLVLGDEQYF
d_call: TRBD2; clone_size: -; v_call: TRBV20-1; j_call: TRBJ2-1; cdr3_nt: TGCAGTGCCCAAGCCTTCAGCGGGGGTTACAATGAGCAGTTCTTC; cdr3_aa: CSAQAFSGGYNEQFF
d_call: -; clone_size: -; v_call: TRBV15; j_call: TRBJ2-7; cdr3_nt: TGTGCCACCAGCAGGACGGAGGGCGTCTACGAGCAGTACTTC; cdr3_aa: CATSRTEGVYEQYF
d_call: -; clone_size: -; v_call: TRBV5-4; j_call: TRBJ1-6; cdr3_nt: TGTGCCAGCAGCTTGAGGGCGACAGCTTCACCCCTCCACTTT; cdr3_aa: CASSLRATASPLHF
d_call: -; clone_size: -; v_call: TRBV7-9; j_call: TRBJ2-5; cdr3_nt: TGTGCCAGCAGCTCAATCGCCGATCAAGAGACCCAGTACTTC; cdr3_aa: CASSSIADQETQYF
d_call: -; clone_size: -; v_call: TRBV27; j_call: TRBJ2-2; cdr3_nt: TGTGCCAGCACTGGAGGGGATGCGAGCACCGGGGAGCTGTTTTTT; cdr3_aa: CASTGGDASTGELFF
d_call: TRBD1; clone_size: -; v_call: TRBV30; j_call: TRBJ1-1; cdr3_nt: TGTGCCTGGAGTGGAGGACAGGGGGACACTGAAGCTTTCTTT; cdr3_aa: CAWSGGQGDTEAFF
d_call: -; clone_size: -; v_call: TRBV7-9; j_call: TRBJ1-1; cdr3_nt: TGTGCCAGCAGCTTGACAGCTACTTTTTACACTGAAGCTTTCTTT; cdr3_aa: CASSLTATFYTEAFF
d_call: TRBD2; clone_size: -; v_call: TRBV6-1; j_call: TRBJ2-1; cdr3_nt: TGTGCCAGCAGGGACCCGCGGGGCGGGAGGGCCAGCGAGCAGTTCTTC; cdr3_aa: CASRDPRGGRASEQFF
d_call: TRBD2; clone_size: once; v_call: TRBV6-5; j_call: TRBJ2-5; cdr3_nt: TGTGCCAGCAGTTACGGGGACGGACTAGAAGAGACCCAGTACTTC; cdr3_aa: CASSYGDGLEETQYF
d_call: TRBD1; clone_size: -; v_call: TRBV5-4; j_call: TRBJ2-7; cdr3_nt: TGTGCCAGCAGCTTGCGGGACAGGAACGAGCAGTACTTC; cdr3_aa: CASSLRDRNEQYF
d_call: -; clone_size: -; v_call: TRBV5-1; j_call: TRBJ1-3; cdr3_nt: TGCGCCAGCAGCTGGTTCTTCAGGGTGAACTCTGGAAACACCATATATTTT; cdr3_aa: CASSWFFRVNSGNTIYF
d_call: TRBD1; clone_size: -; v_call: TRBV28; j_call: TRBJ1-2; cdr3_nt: TGTGCCAGCAGTATTCGGACAGGGTATGGCTACACCTTC; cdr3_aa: CASSIRTGYGYTF
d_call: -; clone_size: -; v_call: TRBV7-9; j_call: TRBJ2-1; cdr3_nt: TGTGCCAGCAGCTCAACTGGGGGTGACTATGGTAAGGAAGGCAATGAGCAGTTCTTC; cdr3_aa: CASSSTGGDYGKEGNEQFF
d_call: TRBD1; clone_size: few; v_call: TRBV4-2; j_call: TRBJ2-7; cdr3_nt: TGTGCCAGCAGCCAGACTCCGGGACAGGGTGGGGACGAGCAGTACTTC; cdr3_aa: CASSQTPGQGGDEQYF
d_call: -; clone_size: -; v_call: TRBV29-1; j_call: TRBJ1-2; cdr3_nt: TGCAGCGTTGGTGTGGGAGCCAATGGCTACACCTTC; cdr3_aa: CSVGVGANGYTF
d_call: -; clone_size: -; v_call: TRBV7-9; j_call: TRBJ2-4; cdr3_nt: TGTGCCAGCAGCTTAGGGACACGAAGCTCCCTAGCCAAAAACATTCAGTACTTC; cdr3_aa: CASSLGTRSSLAKNIQYF
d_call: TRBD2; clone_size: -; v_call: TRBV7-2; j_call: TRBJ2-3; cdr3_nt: TGTGCCAGCAGCTCCGGGACTAGCGGGGGACGGGCCACAGATACGCAGTATTTT; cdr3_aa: CASSSGTSGGRATDTQYF
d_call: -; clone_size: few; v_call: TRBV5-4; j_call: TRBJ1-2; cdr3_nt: TGTGCCAGCAGCTTGGGGTCCCAGATCTATGGCTACACCTTC; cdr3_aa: CASSLGSQIYGYTF
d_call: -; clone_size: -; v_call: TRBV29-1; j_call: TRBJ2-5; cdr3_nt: TGCAGCGTAATCCAGGGTCAAGAGACCCAGTACTTC; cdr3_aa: CSVIQGQETQYF
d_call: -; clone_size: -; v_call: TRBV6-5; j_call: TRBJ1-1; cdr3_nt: TGTGCCAGCAGTTACTCGAGCTTCAGAGAAGCTTTCTTT; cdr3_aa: CASSYSSFREAFF
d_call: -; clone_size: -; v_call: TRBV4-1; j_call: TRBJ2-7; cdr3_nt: TGCGCCAGCAGCCAAGAAACCAGCTACGCGCAGTACTTC; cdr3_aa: CASSQETSYAQYF
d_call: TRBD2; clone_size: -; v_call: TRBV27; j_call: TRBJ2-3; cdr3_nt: TGTGCCAGCAGTTTAGGACCTAGCGGGATACGCACAGATACGCAGTATTTT; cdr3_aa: CASSLGPSGIRTDTQYF